The present T cell receptor beta chain was sequenced within a study of CD8+ T cells in alopecia areata. Study-wide context: Treated patients swallowed 5 to 10 mg of oral tofacitinib twice daily. Whole-study findings and limits: Administration of tofacitinib significantly diminished scalp clonality and expanded CD8+ clones within the top 100.

The treatment here: oral pan-JAK inhibitor, 5-10 mg twice daily. Following RNA extraction, reverse transcription yielded cDNA that acted as the sequencing template. The method was immunoSEQ multiplex PCR; TCRdb's version includes in-frame clones alone and lacks a portion of them. The sample has 150,000 to 200,000 clones; under 80% are singletons. As concerns this clone: Its antigen is unidentified.

This CDR3 contains 13 residues. The germline gives CDR1 LNHNV, CDR2 YYDKDF (reference sequence). The V segment lost 6 bases and the J segment 7 bases; nucleotides outside the gene matches: 3. V usage is TRBV15 and J usage is TRBJ1-6; 7 bases align to TRBD1. The source material was CD4+ T cells sorted from blood, sampled at approximately week 49, from a patient treated with tofacitinib. The TCR comes from a human donor with alopecia areata. CDR3 coding DNA: TGTGCCACCAGGGGGACAGAAAATTCACCCCTCCACTTT. Amino acids: CATRGTENSPLHF.